What follows are 15 T cell receptor beta chains derived from one specimen sequenced in a study of cytomegalovirus exposure and HLA in healthy donors. Both 60 Vbeta primers and 13 Jbeta primers went into the PCR. Generated by immunoSEQ multiplex PCR, the TCRdb table keeps only in-frame clones and is missing some. The sample yields around 100,000 clones, about three fifths seen once. Sequencing input: PBMCs. Receptors originate from a man aged 25 to 40 in good health and CMV-seronegative.

The chain is built from TRBV4-1 and TRBJ2-3; D call uncertain. The CDR3 is 14 residues long. The germline V and J ends were trimmed by 5 bases and 0 bases, with 9 bases remaining between them. Germline V lookup: CDR1 MGHRA, CDR2 YSYEKL. CDR3 DNA: TGCGCCAGCAGCTCCCCACTTAGCACAGATACGCAGTATTTT. Encoded protein: CASSSPLSTDTQYF.

The chain couples TRBV27 to TRBJ2-7; D is perhaps TRBD2 (7 bases). V shed 8 bases and J shed 3 bases, with 17 bases lying between them. This CDR3 region has 14 residues. CDR1 and CDR2 (germline): MNHEY, SMNVEV (reference sequence). The CDR3 coding sequence is TGTGCCAGCGGGGGGGCAGGCCAATACTACGAGCAGTACTTC. Encoded protein: CASGGAGQYYEQYF.

The chain combines TRBV6-1 with TRBJ1-5, with TRBD1 matching over 9 bases. The germline V gene has CDR1 MNHNS and CDR2 SASEGT. The CDR3 is made up of 13 amino acids. V lost 7 bases to trimming and J lost 7 bases; unmatched junction nucleotides: 5. This chain's CDR3 is CASIQDRGQPQHF. CDR3 nucleotides: TGTGCCAGCATCCAGGACAGGGGCCAGCCCCAGCATTTT.

This clone has a single count. The J gene is TRBJ1-2, the V gene TRBV4-2, with TRBD1 as a possible D gene (5 bases). Trimming pared 0 bases from V and 7 bases from J, leaving 12 bases between. Germline V gives CDR1 LGHNA, CDR2 YNFKEQ. The CDR3 has 14 residues. CDR3 in DNA: TGTGCCAGCAGCCAAGAGGGGACTTTTACTGGCTACACCTTC. It specifies CASSQEGTFTGYTF.

V and J are TRBV7-2 and TRBJ1-3; 9 bases match TRBD1. CDR1 is SGHTA and CDR2 is FQGNSA in the germline V gene. Trimming took 1 base from V and 2 from J; bases not matched to a gene: 0. The CDR3 spans 15 residues. This CDR3 is CASSLDRGPGNTIYF. CDR3 bases: TGTGCCAGCAGCTTAGACAGGGGGCCTGGAAACACCATATATTTT.

The V call is TRBV11-1, the J call TRBJ1-2, with 9 bases that match TRBD1. The CDR3 has 17 amino acids. The V gene end was trimmed by 5 bases and the J gene end by 2 bases; junction bases not matched to a gene: 12. Germline loops: CDR1 SGHAT, CDR2 FQDESV (reference sequence). The CDR3 loop is CASSHGPGTGPNYGYTF. CDR3 DNA: TGTGCCAGCAGCCACGGACCAGGGACAGGGCCCAACTATGGCTACACCTTC.

The chain employs TRBV7-9 and TRBJ1-2; no clear D gene. There are 13 residues in the CDR3. Germline V gene data show CDR1 as SEHNR and CDR2 as FQNEAQ (reference sequence). Trimming took 3 bases from V and 6 from J, leaving 11 bases between them. The CDR3 loop is CASSFRMEDGYTF. Here the CDR3 DNA reads TGTGCCAGCAGCTTCAGGATGGAAGATGGCTACACCTTC.

CDR3 DNA: TGCGCCAGCAGCCAAAGGACAGGGGTCCTGTACAATGAGCAGTTCTTC. This sequence encodes CASSQRTGVLYNEQFF. This chain connects TRBV4-3 to TRBJ2-1; 9 bases line up with TRBD1. Trimming took 2 bases from V and 4 from J; bases not matched to a gene: 6. This CDR3 is built from 16 residues. The germline gives CDR1 LGHNA, CDR2 YSLEER.

The rearrangement joins TRBV11-3 to TRBJ2-1, with D possibly matching TRBD2 (6 bases). CDR1 is SGHNT, CDR2 YENEEA, per germline. The CDR3 sequence is 13 residues long. Trimming stripped 6 bases from V and 7 bases from J, with 13 bases between. CDR3 sequence reads: CASRSSGGNEQFF. The CDR3 DNA follows: TGTGCCAGCAGATCCTCCGGGGGAAATGAGCAGTTCTTC.

The chain recombines TRBV5-1 with TRBJ1-2, with 10 bases lining up with TRBD1. Germline CDR1 is SGHRS and CDR2 is YFSETQ. V trimming: 2 bases; J trimming: 8 bases; junction bases outside the gene matches: 6. The CDR3 totals 14 residues. CDR3 residues: CASSLGQGGQGYTF. DNA of the CDR3: TGCGCCAGCAGCTTAGGACAGGGGGGACAGGGCTACACCTTC. Full variable domain (remainder filled in from reference TRBV5-1 and TRBJ1-2): KAGVTQTPRYLIKTRGQQVTLSCSPISGHRSVSWYQQTPGQGLQFLFEYFSETQRNKGNFPGRFSGRQFSNSRSEMNVSTLELGDSALYLCASSLGQGGQGYTFGSGTRLTVV.

J is TRBJ1-2 and V is TRBV19; D unresolved. The CDR3 is made up of 13 amino acids. CDR1 LNHDA and CDR2 SQIVND come from the germline V gene (reference sequence). Deletions cut 6 bases from V and 3 bases from J, with 11 bases between. The CDR3 protein is CASRSTVDYGYTF. In DNA, the CDR3 is TGTGCCAGTAGGAGTACGGTTGACTATGGCTACACCTTC.

The V and J genes are TRBV4-3 and TRBJ1-1, with 7 bases that match TRBD1. The CDR3 has 15 amino acids. CDR1 is LGHNA and CDR2 is YSLEER in the germline V gene. V trimming: 0 bases; J trimming: 5 bases; junction bases outside the gene matches: 6. The chain's CDR3 is CASSQDDRVRTEAFF. The DNA of the CDR3 is TGCGCCAGCAGCCAAGATGACAGGGTGAGAACTGAAGCTTTCTTT.

The chain is built from TRBV11-3 and TRBJ2-1; D is possibly TRBD2 (6 bases). Germline V CDR1 and CDR2: SGHNT, YENEEA. The V end was cut by 3 bases, the J end by 0 bases, with 9 bases between. The CDR3 extends over 15 amino acids. The CDR3 nucleotides read TGTGCCAGCAGCTTCGGCGGGACCTCCTACAATGAGCAGTTCTTC. Translated, it gives CASSFGGTSYNEQFF.

V and J are TRBV6-4 and TRBJ2-1, with 9 bases fitting TRBD2. Germline CDR1 reads MRHNA; CDR2 reads SNTAGT. The CDR3 sequence is 15 residues long. V trimming: 6 bases; J trimming: 9 bases; junction bases outside the gene matches: 12. CDR3 region: CASSPLAGEQGEQFF. The DNA for the CDR3 is TGTGCCAGCAGCCCACTAGCGGGTGAGCAGGGTGAGCAGTTCTTC.

This chain links TRBV2 with TRBJ1-2; unclear D gene. In germline, CDR1 is SNHLY, CDR2 FYNNEI. CDR3 size: 14 residues. V lost 3 bases and J lost 2, with 10 bases in between. The CDR3 here is CASSDMRNNYGYTF. CDR3 sequence (DNA): TGTGCCAGCAGTGATATGAGAAACAACTATGGCTACACCTTC. Together with reference TRBV2 and TRBJ1-2, the CDR3 gives the full variable domain: EPEVTQTPSHQVTQMGQEVILRCVPISNHLYFYWYRQILGQKVEFLVSFYNNEISEKSEIFDDQFSVERPDGSNFTLKIRSTKLEDSAMYFCASSDMRNNYGYTFGSGTRLTVV.